This TCR beta chain is drawn from a study of Ad26.COV2.S vaccination and SARS-CoV-2 variants. Study summary: By the intramuscular route, Ad26.COV2.S was given once, or twice 56 days apart. Points from the study as a whole: Considerable breadth of spike-specific CD8+ and CD4+ T cell responses has reportedly been documented following vaccination.

This sample's treatment: about 20 received Ad26.COV2.S at low or high dose, single or two shots; about five received placebo; per-sample allocation not given. Vaccine and placebo recipients were sampled on day 63 after the first injection. Concerning this clone: Its antigen is unknown.

V lost 4 bases and J 4 bases, leaving 15 bases between the germline ends. The length of the CDR3 is 15 residues. CDR1 and CDR2 from the germline V gene are MNHEY and SMNVEV (reference sequence). The repertoire was sequenced with immunoSEQ multiplex PCR; TCRdb's copy has only in-frame clones and lacks some. In the table there are about 440,000 clones, around nine tenths of which are singletons. The clonotype originates from a person between 18 and 60 years old who received the Ad26.COV2.S COVID-19 vaccine or a placebo. The sample was peripheral blood, taken in a trial of Ad26.COV2.S vaccine versus placebo. The chain uses TRBV27 and TRBJ2-3, with D uncertain. CDR3 sequence reads: CASSYRREAADTQYF. Written as DNA, the CDR3 is TGTGCCAGCAGTTATCGACGAGAAGCTGCAGATACGCAGTATTTT.